This passage covers 21 T cell receptor beta chains from one sample sequenced in a study of cytomegalovirus exposure and HLA in healthy donors. The PCR made use of 60 Vbeta and 13 Jbeta primers. Measured with immunoSEQ multiplex PCR; TCRdb has only the in-frame clones, and not every one. Here the sample spans roughly 160,000 clones, just under 80% being singletons. Sequencing input: PBMCs. Receptors originate from a woman aged 50 to 60 in good health and CMV-seropositive.

This clone appeared once. The chain couples TRBV11-2 to TRBJ2-1, with 8 bases aligning to TRBD2. This CDR3 spans 17 amino acids. Per the germline V gene, CDR1 is SGHAT and CDR2 is FQNNGV. J lost 4 bases, V lost 5 bases, and 13 bases had no gene match. In DNA form, the CDR3 reads TGTGCCAGCAGCCAAGTACCACTAGCGGACTCTTACAATGAGCAGTTCTTC. Its protein product is CASSQVPLADSYNEQFF.

The J gene is TRBJ1-2, the V gene TRBV18; perhaps TRBD1 as D (6 bases). The CDR3 covers 17 residues. Germline V gene lookup returns CDR1 KGHSH and CDR2 LQKENI. Deletions cut 0 bases from V and 7 bases from J, with 21 bases between. The CDR3 DNA follows: TGTGCCAGCTCACCACCTAACAGGGCCTCCGTCGGGGTTGGCTACACCTTC. As protein: CASSPPNRASVGVGYTF.

V usage is TRBV4-1 and J usage is TRBJ1-1; TRBD1 might be the D (5 bases). CDR3 length equals 14 residues. The germline CDR1 and CDR2 sequences are MGHRA and YSYEKL. Trimming stripped 3 bases from V and 4 bases from J, with 12 bases between. The CDR3 DNA reads as TGCGCCAGCAGCCAGCCCTGGGGGGGCACTGAAGCTTTCTTT. Residues: CASSQPWGGTEAFF.

This chain connects TRBV28 to TRBJ1-2; D gene uncertain. Looked up from germline, CDR1 is MDHEN and CDR2 is SYDVKM. This CDR3 is built from 11 residues. Trimming pared 6 bases from V and 4 bases from J, leaving 6 bases between. In nucleotides, the CDR3 is TGTGCCAGCAGGTACGGCTATGGCTACACCTTC. This gives the protein CASRYGYGYTF.

The chain couples TRBV4-2 to TRBJ2-7; possibly TRBD2 for D (5 bases). Trimming shortened V by 5 bases and J by 3 bases, and 17 bases separated the two germline ends. CDR1 is LGHNA and CDR2 is YNFKEQ in the germline V gene. CDR3 length: 15 amino acids. The CDR3 loop is CASSGNGVRGYEQYF. CDR3 DNA: TGTGCCAGCAGCGGGAACGGGGTAAGAGGCTACGAGCAGTACTTC.

V gene TRBV29-1 combines with J gene TRBJ2-1; 9 bases align to TRBD1. J was trimmed by 7 bases and V by 6 bases; bases with no gene match: 13. Per the germline V gene, CDR1 is SQVTM and CDR2 is ANQGSEA. The CDR3 runs 15 residues. CDR3 in amino acids: CSVMGDRVLVNEQFF. CDR3 DNA sequence: TGCAGCGTGATGGGGGACAGGGTTTTGGTGAATGAGCAGTTCTTC.

This clone was found a few times. The chain is built from TRBV29-1 and TRBJ2-5; TRBD2 matches at 7 bases. The V segment lost 7 bases and the J segment 0 bases; nucleotides outside the gene matches: 2. The CDR3 length is 12 residues. Germline V gene sequence: CDR1 SQVTM, CDR2 ANQGSEA. In nucleotides, the CDR3 is TGCAGCGGCGGACTAGACCAAGAGACCCAGTACTTC. This sequence encodes CSGGLDQETQYF. Full variable domain (outside the CDR3, taken from reference TRBV29-1 and TRBJ2-5): SAVISQKPSRDICQRGTSLTIQCQVDSQVTMMFWYRQQPGQSLTLIATANQGSEATYESGFVIDKFPISRPNLTFSTLTVSNMSPEDSSIYLCSGGLDQETQYFGPGTRLLVL.

V usage is TRBV6-5 and J usage is TRBJ2-7; unclear D gene. V was pared by 5 bases and J by 1 base, with 9 bases between. Germline CDR1 reads MNHEY; CDR2 reads SVGAGI. This CDR3 contains 13 residues. The CDR3 here is CASSKQSSYEQYF. CDR3 DNA sequence: TGTGCCAGCAGTAAACAGAGTTCCTACGAGCAGTACTTC.

V and J are TRBV13 and TRBJ2-7; D might be TRBD2 (6 bases). This CDR3 is built from 15 residues. Germline V gene data show CDR1 as PRHDT and CDR2 as FYEKMQ (reference sequence). Deletions cut 1 base from V and 0 bases from J, with 10 bases between. The CDR3 region has the DNA TGTGCCAGCAGCTTAGAGGCGGGGACCTCCTACGAGCAGTACTTC. Its translation: CASSLEAGTSYEQYF.

The rearrangement uses TRBV4-3 and TRBJ2-2, with D maybe TRBD1 (6 bases). Germline V lookup: CDR1 LGHNA, CDR2 YSLEER. Trimming left V 0 bases short and J 5 bases short, with 13 bases between. This CDR3 contains 16 residues. CDR3 amino acids: CASSQEWGLRTGELFF. CDR3 coding DNA: TGCGCCAGCAGCCAAGAGTGGGGGCTAAGGACCGGGGAGCTGTTTTTT.

This rearrangement joins TRBV19 to TRBJ1-5, with TRBD1 matching 9 bases. From germline, CDR1 is LNHDA and CDR2 SQIVND (reference sequence). Trimming at V came to 7 bases and at J to 0 bases, leaving 10 bases not matched to a gene. The CDR3 has 17 residues. CDR3 amino acids: CASTLTGGRRSNQPQHF. In nucleotides, the CDR3 is TGTGCCAGTACCCTGACAGGGGGACGGCGTAGCAATCAGCCCCAGCATTTT.

This chain's CDR3 is CASSQSGVGNQPQHF. Here the CDR3 DNA reads TGTGCCAGCAGCCAATCCGGAGTGGGTAATCAGCCCCAGCATTTT. The gene calls are TRBV16 and TRBJ1-5; D not certain. Germline loops: CDR1 KGHSY, CDR2 FQNENV. This CDR3 has 15 amino acids. V was shortened by 0 bases and J by 4 bases, with 10 bases between the two germline ends.

This sequence joins TRBV6-6 and TRBJ1-2; D possibly corresponds to TRBD1 (6 bases). The CDR3 is made up of 12 amino acids. Germline loops: CDR1 MNHNY, CDR2 SVGAGI (reference sequence). V was cut by 6 bases and J by 8 bases, with 13 bases left in between. This CDR3 is CASSQQGWGYTF. The CDR3 coding sequence is TGTGCCAGCAGCCAACAGGGATGGGGCTACACCTTC.

This clone has more than one count but fewer than ten. The CDR3 loop is CASSLGREGKLFF. CDR3 DNA sequence: TGTGCCAGCAGCCTTGGGAGGGAGGGAAAACTGTTTTTT. The chain couples TRBV5-6 to TRBJ1-4, with D unresolved. From germline, CDR1 is SGHDT and CDR2 YYEEEE. This CDR3 region has 13 residues. Trimming took off 4 bases at V and 10 bases at J, with 14 bases between the two ends.

The chain carries TRBV19 and TRBJ2-2; 10 bases match TRBD1. Germline trimming cut 4 bases from V and 6 bases from J; bases unmatched to any gene: 8. The CDR3 contains 16 residues. Germline V gives CDR1 LNHDA, CDR2 SQIVND (reference sequence). In DNA, the CDR3 is TGTGCCAGTAGTACCCGGGACAGGGGACACGCCGGGGAGCTGTTTTTT. It specifies CASSTRDRGHAGELFF.

V gene TRBV5-8 combines with J gene TRBJ2-6; a possible D gene is TRBD1 (5 bases). V gave up 0 bases and J gave up 2 bases, with 6 bases separating them. Germline CDR1 is SGHTS and CDR2 is YDEGEE. This CDR3 is 15 amino acids long. CDR3 in amino acids: CASSLARAGANVLTF. The CDR3 nucleotides are TGTGCCAGCAGCTTGGCCAGGGCTGGGGCCAACGTCCTGACTTTC.

The chain recombines TRBV4-1 with TRBJ1-4; the D gene is possibly TRBD1 (6 bases). The CDR3 sequence is 17 residues long. Trimming stripped 2 bases from V and 0 bases from J, with 13 bases between. Germline values: CDR1 MGHRA, CDR2 YSYEKL. CDR3 amino acids: CASSQNTGTSTNEKLFF. The CDR3 nucleotides are TGCGCCAGCAGCCAAAATACAGGGACCTCAACTAATGAAAAACTGTTTTTT.

This rearrangement joins TRBV7-9 to TRBJ2-7, with 7 bases lining up with TRBD1. This CDR3 is 14 amino acids long. Germline loops: CDR1 SEHNR, CDR2 FQNEAQ (reference sequence). With 5 bases clipped from V and 3 bases from J, the junction kept 7 bases outside the gene matches. The CDR3 sequence: CASSDRDRLYEQYF. The CDR3 DNA follows: TGTGCCAGCAGCGACCGGGACAGACTCTACGAGCAGTACTTC.

The rearrangement uses TRBV9 and TRBJ1-4; TRBD1 is a possible D gene (5 bases). The V end lost 3 bases, the J end lost 7 bases, and 16 bases lay between the germline ends. The CDR3 runs 15 residues. From germline, CDR1 is SGDLS and CDR2 YYNGEE. Here the CDR3 DNA reads TGTGCCAGCAGCGGAAGGGGCGGGGTGGGTGAAAAACTGTTTTTT. It codes for CASSGRGGVGEKLFF.

The rearrangement joins TRBV7-2 to TRBJ2-3; the match to TRBD2 covers 8 bases. CDR3 length equals 16 residues. Germline values: CDR1 SGHTA, CDR2 FQGNSA. Germline trimming cut 5 bases from V and 5 bases from J; bases unmatched to any gene: 12. CDR3 nucleotides: TGTGCCAGCAGCCGTTCCAGCGGGAGTCGAAAAGATACGCAGTATTTT. It encodes CASSRSSGSRKDTQYF.

The rearrangement joins TRBV5-8 to TRBJ2-1; unclear D gene. V lost 0 bases and J 0 bases, leaving 10 bases between the germline ends. CDR3 size: 16 residues. Germline V gives CDR1 SGHTS, CDR2 YDEGEE. In nucleotides, the CDR3 is TGTGCCAGCAGCTTGGAACTCCTAAGCTCCTACAATGAGCAGTTCTTC. Its translation: CASSLELLSSYNEQFF.